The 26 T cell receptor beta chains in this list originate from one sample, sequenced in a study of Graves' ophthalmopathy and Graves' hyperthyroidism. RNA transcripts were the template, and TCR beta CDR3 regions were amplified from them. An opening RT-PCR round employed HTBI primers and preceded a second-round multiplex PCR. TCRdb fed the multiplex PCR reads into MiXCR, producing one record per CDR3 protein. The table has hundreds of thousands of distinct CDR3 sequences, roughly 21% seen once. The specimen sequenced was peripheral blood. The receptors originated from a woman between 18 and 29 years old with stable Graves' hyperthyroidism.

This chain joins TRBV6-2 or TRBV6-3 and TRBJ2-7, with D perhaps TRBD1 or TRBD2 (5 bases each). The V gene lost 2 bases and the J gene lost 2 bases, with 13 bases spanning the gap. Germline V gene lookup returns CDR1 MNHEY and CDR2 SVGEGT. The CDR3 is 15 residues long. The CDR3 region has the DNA TGTGCCAGCAGTTACCACGGGGACGGGACCTACGAGCAGTACTTC. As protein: CASSYHGDGTYEQYF.

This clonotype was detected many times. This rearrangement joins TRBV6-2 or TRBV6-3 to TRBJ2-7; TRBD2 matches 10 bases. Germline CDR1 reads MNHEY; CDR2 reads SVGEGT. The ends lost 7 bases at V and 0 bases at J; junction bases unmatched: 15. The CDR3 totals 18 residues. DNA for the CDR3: TGTGCCAGCATACCAACAAATGGACTAGCGGAAAGCTCCTACGAGCAGTACTTC. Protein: CASIPTNGLAESSYEQYF.

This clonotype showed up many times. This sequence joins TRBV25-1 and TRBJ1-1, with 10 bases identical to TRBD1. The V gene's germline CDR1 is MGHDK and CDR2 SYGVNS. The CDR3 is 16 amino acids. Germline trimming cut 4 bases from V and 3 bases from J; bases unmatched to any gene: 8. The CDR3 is CASSGRQGAVYTEAFF. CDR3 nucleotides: TGTGCCAGCAGTGGCCGACAGGGGGCGGTTTACACTGAAGCTTTCTTT.

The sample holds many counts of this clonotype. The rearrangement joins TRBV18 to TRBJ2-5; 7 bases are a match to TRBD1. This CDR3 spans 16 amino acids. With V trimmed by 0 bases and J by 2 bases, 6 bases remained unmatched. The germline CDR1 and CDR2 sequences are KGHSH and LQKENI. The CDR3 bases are TGTGCCAGCTCACCACCTGGGACAGCTATTCAAGAGACCCAGTACTTC. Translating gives CASSPPGTAIQETQYF.

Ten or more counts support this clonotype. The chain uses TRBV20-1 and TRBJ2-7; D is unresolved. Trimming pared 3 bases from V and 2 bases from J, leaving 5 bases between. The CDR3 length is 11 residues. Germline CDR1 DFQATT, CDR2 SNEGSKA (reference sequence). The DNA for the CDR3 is TGCAGTGCTAGTAAGCCCTACGAGCAGTACTTC. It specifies CSASKPYEQYF.

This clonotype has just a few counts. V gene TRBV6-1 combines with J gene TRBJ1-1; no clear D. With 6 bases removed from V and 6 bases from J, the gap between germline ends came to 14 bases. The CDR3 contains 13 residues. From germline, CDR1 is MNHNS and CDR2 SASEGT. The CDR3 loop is CASRPSGLAEAFF. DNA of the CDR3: TGTGCCAGCAGGCCCTCCGGGTTAGCTGAAGCTTTCTTT.

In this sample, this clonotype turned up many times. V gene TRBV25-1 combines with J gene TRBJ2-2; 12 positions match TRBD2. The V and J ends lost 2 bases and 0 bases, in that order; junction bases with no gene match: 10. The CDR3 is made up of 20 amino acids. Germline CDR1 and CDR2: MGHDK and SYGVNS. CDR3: CASSEGTSGHYFANTGELFF. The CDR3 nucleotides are TGTGCCAGCAGTGAAGGGACTAGCGGGCATTACTTTGCGAACACCGGGGAGCTGTTTTTT. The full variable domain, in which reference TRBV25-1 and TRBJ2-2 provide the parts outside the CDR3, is EADIYQTPRYLVIGTGKKITLECSQTMGHDKMYWYQQDPGMELHLIHYSYGVNSTEKGDLSSESTVSRIRTEHFPLTLESARPSHTSQYLCASSEGTSGHYFANTGELFFGEGSRLTVL.

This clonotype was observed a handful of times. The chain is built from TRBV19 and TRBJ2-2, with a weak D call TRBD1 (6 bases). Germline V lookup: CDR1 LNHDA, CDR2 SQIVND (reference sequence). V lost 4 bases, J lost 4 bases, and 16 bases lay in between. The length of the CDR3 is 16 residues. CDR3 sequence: CASSTRGGFGTGELFF. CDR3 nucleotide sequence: TGTGCCAGTAGTACACGTGGGGGCTTTGGCACCGGGGAGCTGTTTTTT.

CDR3: CSASTPGQGSGELFF. CDR3 DNA: TGCAGTGCTAGTACTCCGGGACAGGGGTCCGGGGAGCTGTTTTTT. The V call is TRBV20-1, the J call TRBJ2-2; 10 bases are a match to TRBD1. CDR1 is DFQATT, CDR2 SNEGSKA, per germline (reference sequence). The V and J ends lost 3 bases and 6 bases, in that order; junction bases with no gene match: 7. This CDR3 is 15 amino acids long.

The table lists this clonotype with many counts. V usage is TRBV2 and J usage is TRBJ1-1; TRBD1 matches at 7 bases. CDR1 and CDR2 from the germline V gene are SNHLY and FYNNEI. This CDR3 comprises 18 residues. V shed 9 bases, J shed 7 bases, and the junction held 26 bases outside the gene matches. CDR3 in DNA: TGTGCCAGGGCACCATCACCGGGGTCTCGGACAGGCACGATTGAAGCTTTCTTT. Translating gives CARAPSPGSRTGTIEAFF.

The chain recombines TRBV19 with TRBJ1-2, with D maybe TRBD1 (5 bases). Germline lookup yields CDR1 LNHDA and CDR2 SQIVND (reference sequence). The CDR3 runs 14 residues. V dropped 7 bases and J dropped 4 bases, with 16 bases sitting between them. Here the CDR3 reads CASKRVDSLYGYTF. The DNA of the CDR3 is TGTGCCAGTAAAAGGGTTGACAGCCTCTATGGCTACACCTTC.

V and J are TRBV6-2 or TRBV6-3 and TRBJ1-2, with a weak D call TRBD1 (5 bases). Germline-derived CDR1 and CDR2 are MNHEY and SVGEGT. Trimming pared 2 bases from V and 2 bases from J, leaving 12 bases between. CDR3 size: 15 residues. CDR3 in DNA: TGTGCCAGCAGTTACGGGCAGGGTCGAAACTATGGCTACACCTTC. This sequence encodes CASSYGQGRNYGYTF.

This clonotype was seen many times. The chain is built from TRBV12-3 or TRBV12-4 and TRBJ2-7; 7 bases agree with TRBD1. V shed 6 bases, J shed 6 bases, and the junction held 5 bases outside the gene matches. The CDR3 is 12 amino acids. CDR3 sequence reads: CASSRDRSEQYF. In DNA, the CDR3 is TGTGCCAGCAGCAGGGACAGAAGCGAGCAGTACTTC.

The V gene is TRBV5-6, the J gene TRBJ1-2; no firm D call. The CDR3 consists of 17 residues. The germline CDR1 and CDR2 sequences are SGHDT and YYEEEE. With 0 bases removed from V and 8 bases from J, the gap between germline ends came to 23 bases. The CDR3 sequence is CASSLGRGLGEVEGYTF. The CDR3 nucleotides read TGTGCCAGCAGCTTGGGAAGAGGGCTTGGAGAGGTGGAGGGCTACACCTTC.

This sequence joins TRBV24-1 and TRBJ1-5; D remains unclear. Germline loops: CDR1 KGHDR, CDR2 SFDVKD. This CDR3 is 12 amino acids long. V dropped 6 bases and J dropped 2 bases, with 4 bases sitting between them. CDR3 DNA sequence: TGTGCCACCAGTTGGGGCAATCAGCCCCAGCATTTT. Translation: CATSWGNQPQHF.

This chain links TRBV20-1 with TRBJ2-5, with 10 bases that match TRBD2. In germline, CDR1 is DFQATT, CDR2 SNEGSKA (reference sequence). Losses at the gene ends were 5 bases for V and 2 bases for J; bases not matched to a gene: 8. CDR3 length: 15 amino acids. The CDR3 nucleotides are TGCAGTGCTCGTCGAGCGGGAGGGAGTCAAGAGACCCAGTACTTC. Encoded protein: CSARRAGGSQETQYF.

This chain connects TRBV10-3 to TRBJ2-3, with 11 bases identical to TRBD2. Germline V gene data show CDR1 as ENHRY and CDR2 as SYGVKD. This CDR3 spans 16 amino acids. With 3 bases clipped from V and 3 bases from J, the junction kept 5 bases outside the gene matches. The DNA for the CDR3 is TGTGCCATCAGTGATCTTAGCGGGGGGGCAACAGATACGCAGTATTTT. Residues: CAISDLSGGATDTQYF.

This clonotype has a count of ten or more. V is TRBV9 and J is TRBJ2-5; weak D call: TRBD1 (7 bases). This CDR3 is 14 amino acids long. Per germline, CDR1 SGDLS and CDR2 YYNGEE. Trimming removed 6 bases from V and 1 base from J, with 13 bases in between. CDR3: CASNQGGLQETQYF. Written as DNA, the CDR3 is TGTGCCAGCAACCAGGGGGGACTCCAAGAGACCCAGTACTTC.

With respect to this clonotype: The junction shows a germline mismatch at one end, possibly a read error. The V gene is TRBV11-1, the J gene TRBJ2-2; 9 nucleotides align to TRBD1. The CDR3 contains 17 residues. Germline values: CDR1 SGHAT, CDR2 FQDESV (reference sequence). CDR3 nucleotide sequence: TGTGCCGGCAGCTTATCTTACAGGGGGCCGAACACCGGGGAGCTGTGTTTT. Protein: CAGSLSYRGPNTGELCF.

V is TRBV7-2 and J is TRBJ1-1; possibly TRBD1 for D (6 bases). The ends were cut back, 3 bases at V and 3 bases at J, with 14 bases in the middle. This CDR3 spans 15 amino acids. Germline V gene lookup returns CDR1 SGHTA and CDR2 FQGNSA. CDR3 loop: CASSLLDGGYTEAFF. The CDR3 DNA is TGTGCCAGCAGCTTGCTGGACGGGGGCTACACTGAAGCTTTCTTT.

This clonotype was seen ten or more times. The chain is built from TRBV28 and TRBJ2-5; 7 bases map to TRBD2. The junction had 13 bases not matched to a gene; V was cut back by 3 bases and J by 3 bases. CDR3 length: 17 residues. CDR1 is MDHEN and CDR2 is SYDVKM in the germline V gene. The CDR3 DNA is TGTGCCAGCAGTTTGCGGCCCCAACGAGCGGGAAAAGAGACCCAGTACTTC. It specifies CASSLRPQRAGKETQYF.

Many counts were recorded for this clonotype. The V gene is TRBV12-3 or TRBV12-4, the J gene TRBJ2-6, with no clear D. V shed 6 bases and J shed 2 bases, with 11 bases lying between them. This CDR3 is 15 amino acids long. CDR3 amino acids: CASRPTGTGANVLTF. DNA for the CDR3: TGTGCCAGCAGGCCCACCGGCACTGGGGCCAACGTCCTGACTTTC.

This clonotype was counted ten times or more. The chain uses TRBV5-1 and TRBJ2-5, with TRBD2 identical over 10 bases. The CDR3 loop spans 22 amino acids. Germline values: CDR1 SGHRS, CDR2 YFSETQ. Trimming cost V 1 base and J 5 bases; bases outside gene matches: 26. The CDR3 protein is CASSLRLSRVAGGGRIWETQYF. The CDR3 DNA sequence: TGCGCCAGCAGCTTGAGACTGTCGCGGGTAGCGGGAGGTGGAAGGATCTGGGAGACCCAGTACTTC.

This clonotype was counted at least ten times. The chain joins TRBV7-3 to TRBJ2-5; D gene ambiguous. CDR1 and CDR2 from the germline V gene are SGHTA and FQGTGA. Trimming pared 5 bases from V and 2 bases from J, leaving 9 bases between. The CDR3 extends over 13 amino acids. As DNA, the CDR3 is TGTGCCAGCAGCCTGCTACCGCAAGAGACCCAGTACTTC. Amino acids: CASSLLPQETQYF.

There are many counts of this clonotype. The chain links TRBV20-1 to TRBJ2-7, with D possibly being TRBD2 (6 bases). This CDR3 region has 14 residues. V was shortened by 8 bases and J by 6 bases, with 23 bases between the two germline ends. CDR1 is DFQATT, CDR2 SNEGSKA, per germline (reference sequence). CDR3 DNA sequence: TGCAGTTCAACTCGGGGGAACCCCCTTGGCGAGCAGTACTTC. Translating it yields CSSTRGNPLGEQYF.

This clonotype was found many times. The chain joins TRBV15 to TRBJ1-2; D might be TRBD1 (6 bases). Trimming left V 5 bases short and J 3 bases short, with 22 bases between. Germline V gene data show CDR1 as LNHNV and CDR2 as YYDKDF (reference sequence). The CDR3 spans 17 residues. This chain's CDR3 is CATSREPRQRGDYGYTF. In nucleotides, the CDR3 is TGTGCCACCAGCCGGGAACCCCGACAGAGGGGGGACTATGGCTACACCTTC.